This passage covers 31 T cell receptor beta chains from one sample sequenced in a study of shared clonotypes between healthy human individuals. TCRdb keeps only in-frame clones here, not all; method: immunoSEQ multiplex PCR. Of about 2 million clones in the sample, approximately 94% are singletons; the top ten hold 1.1%. The naive CD8 population came from CD45RO-negative cells selected for CCR7, without terminally differentiated effector memory CD45RA+ cells. Material for sequencing was naive CD8+ T cells sorted from blood. These receptors were obtained from a young man in good health.

This clone has more than one count but fewer than ten. Other nucleotide sequences in the sample specify the same CDR3. The chain couples TRBV6-1 to TRBJ1-5; D gene uncertain. With 0 bases removed from V and 1 base from J, the gap between germline ends came to 4 bases. CDR3 size: 14 residues. Per germline, CDR1 MNHNS and CDR2 SASEGT. The CDR3 sequence: CASSEARSNQPQHF. In nucleotides, the CDR3 is TGTGCCAGCAGTGAAGCCAGGAGCAATCAGCCCCAGCATTTT.

This clone has more than one count but fewer than ten. This chain joins TRBV9 and TRBJ1-2, with D perhaps TRBD1 (5 bases). The CDR3 has 16 amino acids. Germline V lookup: CDR1 SGDLS, CDR2 YYNGEE. The ends were cut back, 2 bases at V and 4 bases at J, with 18 bases in the middle. The CDR3 loop reads CASSVYDLDSTYGYTF. CDR3 nucleotide sequence: TGTGCCAGCAGCGTGTACGACCTTGACAGCACCTATGGCTACACCTTC. Looking up the rest from reference TRBV9 and TRBJ1-2 gives the full variable domain: DSGVTQTPKHLITATGQRVTLRCSPRSGDLSVYWYQQSLDQGLQFLIQYYNGEERAKGNILERFSAQQFPDLHSELNLSSLELGDSALYFCASSVYDLDSTYGYTFGSGTRLTVV.

This clone was counted once. This chain joins TRBV6-6 and TRBJ1-2, with 7 bases fitting TRBD1. CDR1 and CDR2 from the germline V gene are MNHNY and SVGAGI (reference sequence). V gave up 4 bases and J gave up 8 bases; unmatched junction bases: 7. CDR3 length: 13 residues. In DNA, the CDR3 is TGTGCCAGCAGTTGGACAGGCGAGGGGGGCTACACCTTC. This translates into CASSWTGEGGYTF.

V is TRBV10-3 and J is TRBJ1-1; tentative D call: TRBD1 (5 bases). The V gene lost 0 bases and the J gene lost 0 bases, with 14 bases spanning the gap. The CDR3 has 17 residues. Germline loops: CDR1 ENHRY, CDR2 SYGVKD. The CDR3 DNA is TGTGCCATCAGTGAGTCGAGGCAGGGAGGCATGAACACTGAAGCTTTCTTT. Amino acids: CAISESRQGGMNTEAFF.

The chain's CDR3 is CASSPLRTFNTEAFF. DNA for the CDR3: TGTGCCAGCAGTCCACTTAGGACGTTTAACACTGAAGCTTTCTTT. V gene TRBV28 combines with J gene TRBJ1-1; D remains unclear. Germline V gives CDR1 MDHEN, CDR2 SYDVKM. V shed 5 bases and J shed 2 bases, with 15 bases lying between them. This CDR3 has 15 amino acids.

This chain joins TRBV7-2 and TRBJ1-5, with D perhaps matching TRBD1 (5 bases). Germline values: CDR1 SGHTA, CDR2 FQGNSA. V shed 5 bases and J shed 2 bases, with 13 bases lying between them. The CDR3 has 15 amino acids. CDR3 coding DNA: TGTGCCAGCAGCCCCCGGGGGTTCGGCAATCAGCCCCAGCATTTT. It encodes CASSPRGFGNQPQHF.

Regarding this clone: Additional DNA sequences in this sample encode the identical CDR3. CDR3 protein: CASSETSYEQYF. The CDR3 DNA sequence: TGCGCCAGCAGTGAGACATCGTACGAGCAGTACTTC. The chain combines TRBV10-2 with TRBJ2-7; D call uncertain. Germline CDR1 is WSHSY and CDR2 is SAAADI. The CDR3 covers 12 residues. V lost 2 bases to trimming and J lost 4 bases, with 6 bases between them.

The CDR3: CASSEEGTGPIYNSPLHF. CDR3 nucleotides: TGTGCCAGCAGTGAAGAGGGGACAGGGCCCATCTATAATTCACCCCTCCACTTT. The J gene is TRBJ1-6, the V gene TRBV2; TRBD1 aligns across 9 bases. The trim removed 1 base at V and 3 bases at J, leaving 7 bases unmatched. The CDR3 loop spans 18 amino acids. Germline V gene data show CDR1 as SNHLY and CDR2 as FYNNEI. The variable domain in full, completed from reference TRBV2 and TRBJ1-6, reads EPEVTQTPSHQVTQMGQEVILRCVPISNHLYFYWYRQILGQKVEFLVSFYNNEISEKSEIFDDQFSVERPDGSNFTLKIRSTKLEDSAMYFCASSEEGTGPIYNSPLHFGNGTRLTVT.

The chain is built from TRBV5-1 and TRBJ2-5; D unclear. CDR1 and CDR2 from the germline V gene are SGHRS and YFSETQ. Trimming took off 4 bases at V and 1 base at J, with 11 bases between the two ends. This CDR3 region has 14 residues. CDR3 in DNA: TGCGCCAGCAGCGCCCGAGTGTTCCAAGAGACCCAGTACTTC. It translates to CASSARVFQETQYF.

The rearrangement joins TRBV2 to TRBJ2-7, with D tentatively TRBD1 (6 bases). The germline CDR1 and CDR2 sequences are SNHLY and FYNNEI. The CDR3 sequence is 14 residues long. V was pared by 4 bases and J by 3 bases, with 13 bases between. This CDR3 is CASSGPGQIYEQYF. CDR3 DNA sequence: TGTGCCAGCAGTGGCCCGGGACAAATCTACGAGCAGTACTTC. Full variable domain (outside the CDR3, taken from reference TRBV2 and TRBJ2-7): EPEVTQTPSHQVTQMGQEVILRCVPISNHLYFYWYRQILGQKVEFLVSFYNNEISEKSEIFDDQFSVERPDGSNFTLKIRSTKLEDSAMYFCASSGPGQIYEQYFGPGTRLTVT.

The chain joins TRBV27 to TRBJ2-7; 7 bases are shared with TRBD2. Per the germline V gene, CDR1 is MNHEY and CDR2 is SMNVEV (reference sequence). J was trimmed by 0 bases and V by 4 bases; bases with no gene match: 3. The CDR3 runs 14 residues. The CDR3 nucleotides read TGTGCCAGCAGTTATTCGGGAGGCTCCTACGAGCAGTACTTC. It specifies CASSYSGGSYEQYF.

The V call is TRBV6-4, the J call TRBJ2-1, with 9 bases identical to TRBD2. The trim removed 6 bases at V and 4 bases at J, leaving 7 bases unmatched. The V gene's germline CDR1 is MRHNA and CDR2 SNTAGT. There are 15 residues in the CDR3. This CDR3 reads CASSVAGAPYNEQFF. CDR3 nucleotide sequence: TGTGCCAGCAGCGTAGCGGGAGCTCCTTACAATGAGCAGTTCTTC.

This clone was observed once. The chain links TRBV7-6 to TRBJ2-7, with 10 bases matching TRBD2. The CDR3 consists of 15 residues. V was clipped by 5 bases and J by 2 bases; unmatched bases: 6. CDR1 SGHVS and CDR2 FNYEAQ come from the germline V gene. The CDR3 loop reads CASSPLAGEPYEQYF. For the CDR3, the DNA is TGTGCCAGCAGCCCGCTAGCGGGAGAACCCTACGAGCAGTACTTC.

The J gene is TRBJ2-7, the V gene TRBV5-4; TRBD1 agrees at 7 bases. The germline V gene encodes CDR1 SGHNT and CDR2 YYREEE (reference sequence). Trimming cost V 2 bases and J 2 bases; bases outside gene matches: 7. This CDR3 contains 15 residues. CDR3 bases: TGTGCCAGCAGCTTCGGGACAGTTTCCCCCTACGAGCAGTACTTC. The encoded protein is CASSFGTVSPYEQYF.

The rearrangement joins TRBV27 to TRBJ1-1; unclear D gene. The CDR3 covers 17 residues. Trimming removed 1 base from V and 1 base from J, with 16 bases in between. Germline V gives CDR1 MNHEY, CDR2 SMNVEV (reference sequence). DNA of the CDR3: TGTGCCAGCAGTTTATGGGCGGGCAGTTCAACGAACACTGAAGCTTTCTTT. Translated: CASSLWAGSSTNTEAFF.

The table lists this clone with a count of one. DNA of the CDR3: TGTGCCAGCAGCTCCCCGGGGATAGCGCTTTACTACGAGCAGTACTTC. It specifies CASSSPGIALYYEQYF. This chain joins TRBV5-6 and TRBJ2-7, with a weak D call TRBD2 (5 bases). Germline CDR1 and CDR2: SGHDT and YYEEEE. The CDR3 is made up of 16 amino acids. Deletions cut 3 bases from V and 3 bases from J, with 19 bases between.

A word on this clone: Within the sample, other DNA sequences also encode this same CDR3. V usage is TRBV4-1 and J usage is TRBJ2-7, with TRBD1 matching over 8 bases. The CDR3 is 16 residues long. Germline CDR1 and CDR2: MGHRA and YSYEKL. V lost 0 bases and J lost 2; bases outside the gene matches: 6. In DNA form, the CDR3 reads TGCGCCAGCAGCCAAGACCCAGGACAGGGTCCCTACGAGCAGTACTTC. This encodes CASSQDPGQGPYEQYF.

The chain is built from TRBV29-1 and TRBJ2-1; 8 bases match TRBD1. The CDR3 runs 16 residues. V shed 0 bases and J 2 bases; nucleotides not matched to a gene: 6. Germline V gives CDR1 SQVTM, CDR2 ANQGSEA. As DNA, the CDR3 is TGCAGCGTTGAAGATCGAGTGACAGGGGCCTACAATGAGCAGTTCTTC. Its translation: CSVEDRVTGAYNEQFF.

The chain recombines TRBV11-2 with TRBJ2-7; 7 bases match TRBD2. Germline assignment: CDR1 SGHAT and CDR2 FQNNGV. After removal of 5 bases from V and 0 bases from J, the junction contained 4 bases not matched to a gene. This CDR3 spans 14 amino acids. CDR3 nucleotide sequence: TGTGCCAGCAGCCTAGCGGCACTCTCCTACGAGCAGTACTTC. Encoded protein: CASSLAALSYEQYF. Full variable domain (remainder filled in from reference TRBV11-2 and TRBJ2-7): EAGVAQSPRYKIIEKRQSVAFWCNPISGHATLYWYQQILGQGPKLLIQFQNNGVVDDSQLPKDRFSAERLKGVDSTLKIQPAKLEDSAVYLCASSLAALSYEQYFGPGTRLTVT.

This clone has just one count. This chain joins TRBV29-1 and TRBJ2-4, with TRBD2 matching over 9 bases. CDR3 length equals 16 residues. J gave up 5 bases and V 0 bases, and 8 bases lay outside the gene matches. Germline V gene data show CDR1 as SQVTM and CDR2 as ANQGSEA. CDR3 region: CSVEEVGGRAQNIQYF. The CDR3 DNA reads TGCAGCGTTGAAGAGGTTGGCGGGAGGGCCCAAAACATTCAGTACTTC.

The CDR3 coding sequence is TGTGCCAGCAGCGTACTCAACGACAGGTCACATGGCTACACCTTC. Residues: CASSVLNDRSHGYTF. This chain links TRBV9 with TRBJ1-2; TRBD1 might be the D (6 bases). The V end was cut by 1 base, the J end by 6 bases, with 16 bases between. The CDR3 length is 15 residues. From germline, CDR1 is SGDLS and CDR2 YYNGEE.

The chain has TRBV28 and TRBJ2-3; weak D call: TRBD1 (5 bases). The CDR3 extends over 17 amino acids. CDR1 and CDR2 (germline): MDHEN, SYDVKM. The V end lost 3 bases, the J end lost 2 bases, and 18 bases lay between the germline ends. CDR3 sequence reads: CASSFGQGPISTDTQYF. The CDR3 DNA is TGTGCCAGCAGTTTTGGGCAGGGCCCTATTTCCACAGATACGCAGTATTTT.

CDR3 coding DNA: TGTGCCAGTAGTATCGGGGACAGATATAATTCACCCCTCCACTTT. Its protein product is CASSIGDRYNSPLHF. The rearrangement joins TRBV19 to TRBJ1-6, with TRBD1 identical over 7 bases. This CDR3 is built from 15 residues. After removal of 3 bases from V and 4 bases from J, the junction contained 3 bases not matched to a gene. Germline lookup yields CDR1 LNHDA and CDR2 SQIVND (reference sequence).

This clone was found once. The V call is TRBV10-3, the J call TRBJ2-1, with a tentative D call TRBD1 (6 bases). V was trimmed by 8 bases and J by 5 bases, leaving 19 bases between them. Germline V gives CDR1 ENHRY, CDR2 SYGVKD. This CDR3 is built from 15 residues. CDR3 sequence: CAIASKAGVNNEQFF. CDR3 DNA sequence: TGTGCCATCGCCTCGAAGGCAGGGGTCAACAATGAGCAGTTCTTC.

The chain recombines TRBV5-1 with TRBJ2-1; tentative D call: TRBD1 (6 bases). Per germline, CDR1 SGHRS and CDR2 YFSETQ. The CDR3 is 14 amino acids. Trimming removed 0 bases from V and 6 bases from J, with 10 bases in between. Written as DNA, the CDR3 is TGCGCCAGCAGCTTGGGAGGACAGTTCAATGAGCAGTTCTTC. It encodes CASSLGGQFNEQFF.

This clone turned up a few times. This chain uses TRBV27 with TRBJ1-6; TRBD1 aligns across 11 bases. The CDR3 has 15 amino acids. The junction had 8 bases not matched to a gene; V was cut back by 7 bases and J by 9 bases. Germline CDR1 and CDR2: MNHEY and SMNVEV (reference sequence). CDR3 coding DNA: TGTGCCAGCAAAACCGGGACAGGGGGTACTTCACCCCTCCACTTT. The encoded protein is CASKTGTGGTSPLHF.

The J gene is TRBJ2-3, the V gene TRBV11-2; D possibly corresponds to TRBD2 (6 bases). V was clipped by 4 bases and J by 6 bases, with 14 bases between them. CDR1 and CDR2 (germline): SGHAT, FQNNGV. This CDR3 has 14 residues. CDR3 sequence (DNA): TGTGCCAGCAGCTACGGGCTTGGGGGGGATACGCAGTATTTT. It encodes CASSYGLGGDTQYF.

The chain carries TRBV6-5 and TRBJ2-7; 12 bases match TRBD2. CDR1 is MNHEY and CDR2 is SVGAGI in the germline V gene. The CDR3 is made up of 16 amino acids. The trim removed 0 bases at V and 3 bases at J, leaving 3 bases unmatched. This chain's CDR3 is CASSYSGLAGFYEQYF. The CDR3 nucleotides are TGTGCCAGCAGTTACTCTGGACTAGCGGGGTTCTACGAGCAGTACTTC.

V is TRBV28 and J is TRBJ2-2, with a weak D call TRBD2 (6 bases). The CDR3 runs 14 residues. Germline V gene lookup returns CDR1 MDHEN and CDR2 SYDVKM. The V gene lost 5 bases and the J gene lost 4 bases, with 11 bases spanning the gap. The CDR3 loop reads CASSRLESTGELFF. The CDR3 DNA is TGTGCCAGCAGTCGACTAGAGAGCACCGGGGAGCTGTTTTTT.

V and J are TRBV6-5 and TRBJ2-7; 9 bases map to TRBD1. This CDR3 spans 14 amino acids. Germline V gene data show CDR1 as MNHEY and CDR2 as SVGAGI. After removal of 4 bases from V and 2 bases from J, the junction contained 3 bases not matched to a gene. CDR3 residues: CASSSWTGAYEQYF. In DNA, the CDR3 is TGTGCCAGCAGTTCGTGGACAGGGGCCTACGAGCAGTACTTC.

This sequence joins TRBV7-2 and TRBJ2-7; unclear D gene. V was trimmed by 5 bases and J by 3 bases, leaving 17 bases between them. CDR1 is SGHTA, CDR2 FQGNSA, per germline. This CDR3 contains 15 residues. CDR3 coding DNA: TGTGCCAGCAGCCTACTTTTCACCTCAGGCTACGAGCAGTACTTC. Protein sequence: CASSLLFTSGYEQYF.